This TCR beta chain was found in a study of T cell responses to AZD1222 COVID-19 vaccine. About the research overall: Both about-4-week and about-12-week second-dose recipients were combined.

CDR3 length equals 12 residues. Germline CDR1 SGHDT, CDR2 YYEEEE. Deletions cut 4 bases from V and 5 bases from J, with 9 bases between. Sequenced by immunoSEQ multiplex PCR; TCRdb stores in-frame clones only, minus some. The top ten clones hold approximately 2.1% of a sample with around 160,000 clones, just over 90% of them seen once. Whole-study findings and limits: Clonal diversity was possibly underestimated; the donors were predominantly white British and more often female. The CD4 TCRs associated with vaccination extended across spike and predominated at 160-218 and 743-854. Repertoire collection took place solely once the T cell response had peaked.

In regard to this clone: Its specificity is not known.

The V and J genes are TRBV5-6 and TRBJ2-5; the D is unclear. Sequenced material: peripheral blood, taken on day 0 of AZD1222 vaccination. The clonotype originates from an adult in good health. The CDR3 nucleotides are TGTGCCAGCAGCCGCGGTAGGGAGACCCAGTACTTC. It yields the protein CASSRGRETQYF. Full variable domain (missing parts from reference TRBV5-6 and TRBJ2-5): DAGVTQSPTHLIKTRGQQVTLRCSPKSGHDTVSWYQQALGQGPQFIFQYYEEEERQRGNFPDRFSGHQFPNYSSELNVNALLLGDSALYLCASSRGRETQYFGPGTRLLVL.